A single sample is the source of the 5 T cell receptor beta chains below, sequenced in a study of graft-versus-host responses after intestinal transplantation. Sequencing used immunoSEQ multiplex PCR; TCRdb keeps in-frame clones, though not all of them. The data hold 20,000 to 25,000 clones, with roughly 95% observed a single time. This specimen consisted of PBMCs, obtained 156 days after intestinal transplant. Receptors originate from a human patient who received an intestinal transplant, so some T cells may come from the graft donor.

The chain links TRBV30 to TRBJ2-7; D might be TRBD2 (5 bases). From germline, CDR1 is GTSNPN and CDR2 SVGIG (reference sequence). The CDR3 runs 15 residues. Trimming stripped 0 bases from V and 2 bases from J, with 14 bases between. The CDR3 DNA sequence: TGTGCCTGGAGTGTACGGGGTTTGTATACCTACGAGCAGTACTTC. Amino acid sequence: CAWSVRGLYTYEQYF.

The chain carries TRBV21-1 and TRBJ1-1; the table's TRBD1 call for D was not verified on the DNA. TRBV21-1 is noted as a pseudogene. The CDR3 covers 18 residues. Here the CDR3 DNA reads TGTGCCAGCAGCAATGAGACAGGGAGGCTTGGAATGAACACTGAAGCTTTCTTT. The encoded protein is CASSNETGRLGMNTEAFF.

In its sample, this clone was seen a few times. CDR3 nucleotide sequence: TGCGCCAGCAATCAGGGAAACACCATATATTTT. It codes for CASNQGNTIYF. The chain carries TRBV5-1 and TRBJ1-3; no clear D gene. V was shortened by 6 bases and J by 4 bases, with 5 bases between the two germline ends. The CDR3 loop spans 11 amino acids. Germline loops: CDR1 SGHRS, CDR2 YFSETQ.

The chain has TRBV4-3 and TRBJ1-5; D ambiguous. This CDR3 is built from 13 residues. V was trimmed by 4 bases and J by 5 bases, leaving 9 bases between them. Germline loops: CDR1 LGHNA, CDR2 YSLEER. The DNA of the CDR3 is TGCGCCAGCAGCCTCCAGAAGTATCAGCCCCAGCATTTT. It translates to CASSLQKYQPQHF.

The chain couples TRBV1 to TRBJ2-1; the table assigns TRBD2, which was not confirmed against the DNA. TRBV1 is tagged as a pseudogene. The CDR3 extends over 20 amino acids. The CDR3 sequence is CTSSPKKGTSGSNAYNEQFF. The CDR3 nucleotides are TGCACCAGCAGCCCCAAGAAGGGGACTAGCGGGAGTAATGCCTACAATGAGCAGTTCTTC.